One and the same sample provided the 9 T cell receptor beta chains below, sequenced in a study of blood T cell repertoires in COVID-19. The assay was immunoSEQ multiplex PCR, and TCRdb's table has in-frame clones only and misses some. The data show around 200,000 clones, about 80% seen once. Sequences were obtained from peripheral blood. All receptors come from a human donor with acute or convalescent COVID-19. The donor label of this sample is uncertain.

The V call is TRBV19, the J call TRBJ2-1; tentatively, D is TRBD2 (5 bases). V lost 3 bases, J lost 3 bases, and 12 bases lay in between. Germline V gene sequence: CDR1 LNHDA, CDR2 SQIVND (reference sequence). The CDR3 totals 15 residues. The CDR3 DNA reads TGTGCCAGTAGTATCCCGGGGAGTGGCTACAATGAGCAGTTCTTC. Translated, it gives CASSIPGSGYNEQFF.

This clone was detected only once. The DNA of the CDR3 is TGTGCCTGGAGTGAATTCCCCGCTGAAGCTTTCTTT. Residues: CAWSEFPAEAFF. The chain links TRBV30 to TRBJ1-1; D not certain. Germline V lookup: CDR1 GTSNPN, CDR2 SVGIG (reference sequence). Trimming shortened V by 1 base and J by 6 bases, and 9 bases separated the two germline ends. The CDR3 runs to 12 residues.

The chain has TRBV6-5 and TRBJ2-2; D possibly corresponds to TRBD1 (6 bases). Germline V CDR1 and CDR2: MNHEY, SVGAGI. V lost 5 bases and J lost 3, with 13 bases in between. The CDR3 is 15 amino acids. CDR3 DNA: TGTGCCAGCAGTCCCGACCCAGGGGACACCGGGGAGCTGTTTTTT. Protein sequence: CASSPDPGDTGELFF.

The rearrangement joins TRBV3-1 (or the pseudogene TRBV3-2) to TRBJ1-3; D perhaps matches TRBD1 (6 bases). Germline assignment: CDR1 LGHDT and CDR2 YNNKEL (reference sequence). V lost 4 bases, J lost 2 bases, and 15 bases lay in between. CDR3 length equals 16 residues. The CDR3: CASSPTGRGAGNTIYF. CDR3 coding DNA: TGTGCCAGCAGCCCAACAGGGCGTGGGGCTGGAAACACCATATATTTT.

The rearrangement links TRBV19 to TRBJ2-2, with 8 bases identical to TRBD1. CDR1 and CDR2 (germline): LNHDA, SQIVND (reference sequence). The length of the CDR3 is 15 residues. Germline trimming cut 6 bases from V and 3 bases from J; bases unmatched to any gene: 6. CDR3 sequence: CASRSGGPDTGELFF. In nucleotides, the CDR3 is TGTGCCAGTAGATCAGGGGGCCCCGACACCGGGGAGCTGTTTTTT.

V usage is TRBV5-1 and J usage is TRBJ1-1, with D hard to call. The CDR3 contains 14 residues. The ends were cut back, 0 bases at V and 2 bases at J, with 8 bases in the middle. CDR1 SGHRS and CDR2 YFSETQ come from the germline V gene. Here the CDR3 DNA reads TGCGCCAGCAGCTTGGAACAGCTTAACACTGAAGCTTTCTTT. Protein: CASSLEQLNTEAFF.

CDR3 DNA: TGTGCCAGCAGCCCTCGGAGGGACCCAAACTATGGCTACACCTTC. Translated, it gives CASSPRRDPNYGYTF. V is TRBV2 and J is TRBJ1-2, with a tentative D call TRBD1 (5 bases). The CDR3 has 15 residues. Germline CDR1 is SNHLY and CDR2 is FYNNEI. V was shortened by 6 bases and J by 2 bases, with 16 bases between the two germline ends.

The CDR3: CASRAGQGSPYEQYF. In DNA, the CDR3 is TGTGCCAGCAGGGCGGGACAGGGAAGCCCCTACGAGCAGTACTTC. This chain joins TRBV6-5 and TRBJ2-7, with 9 bases fitting TRBD1. The germline gives CDR1 MNHEY, CDR2 SVGAGI. The junction had 8 bases not matched to a gene; V was cut back by 6 bases and J by 2 bases. The CDR3 loop spans 15 amino acids.

In DNA, the CDR3 is TGTGCCAGCAGCCAAGAGCGGGGTGAGACCCAGTACTTC. Translation gives CASSQERGETQYF. The chain combines TRBV3-1 (or the pseudogene TRBV3-2) with TRBJ2-5; possibly TRBD2 for D (6 bases). Trimming pared 0 bases from V and 5 bases from J, leaving 7 bases between. Germline V gene sequence: CDR1 LGHDT, CDR2 YNNKEL (reference sequence). The CDR3 runs to 13 residues.